One and the same sample provided the 5 T cell receptor beta chains below, sequenced in a study of blood T cells in healthy people across ages. A second 7 to 11 cycle PCR used barcoded and J-beta primers. TCRdb recomputed calls from the 5' RACE reads with MiXCR, one row per CDR3 protein. In the table there are roughly 1.5 million distinct CDR3 sequences, approximately 42% of which are singletons. The sample taken for sequencing was blood. The receptors originated from a woman aged 18-30 years in good health.

The chain joins TRBV4-2 to TRBJ1-2, with 7 bases lining up with TRBD1. The CDR3 is made up of 16 amino acids. Germline CDR1 LGHNA, CDR2 YNFKEQ. Germline trimming cut 1 base from V and 8 bases from J; bases unmatched to any gene: 13. CDR3 in amino acids: CASSQGTQGSRGGYTF. The CDR3 nucleotides read TGTGCCAGCAGCCAAGGAACCCAGGGGTCCAGGGGGGGCTACACCTTC.

This clonotype has more than one count but fewer than ten. The rearrangement joins TRBV2 to TRBJ2-7; TRBD2 is a possible D gene (5 bases). CDR1 is SNHLY and CDR2 is FYNNEI in the germline V gene. This CDR3 is built from 11 residues. Trimming stripped 4 bases from V and 7 bases from J, with 8 bases between. The CDR3 spells CASSGSGEQYF. CDR3 coding DNA: TGTGCCAGCAGTGGGTCGGGAGAGCAGTACTTC.

In its sample, this clonotype was seen a few times. The J gene is TRBJ1-5, the V gene TRBV20-1; D is ambiguous. Deletions cut 1 base from V and 1 base from J, with 11 bases between. This CDR3 contains 15 residues. The V gene's germline CDR1 is DFQATT and CDR2 SNEGSKA (reference sequence). The CDR3: CSARGTRASNQPQHF. CDR3 DNA: TGCAGTGCTAGAGGGACCCGGGCAAGCAATCAGCCCCAGCATTTT.

The chain joins TRBV7-2 to TRBJ2-1, with D perhaps being TRBD1 or TRBD2 (5 bases each). TRBJ2-7 explains the end of the DNA better; the J call may be wrong. The CDR3 loop spans 16 amino acids. Per germline, CDR1 SGHTA and CDR2 FQGNSA. This CDR3 reads CASSLTVGVTYNEQYF. In DNA, the CDR3 is TGTGCCAGCAGCTTAACCGTGGGGGTAACCTACAATGAGCAGTACTTC.

This clonotype was counted once. Germline and junction disagree at one end, which may indicate a read error. The chain links TRBV9 to TRBJ2-1; 11 bases are a match to TRBD2. The CDR3 consists of 17 residues. Germline assignment: CDR1 SGDLS and CDR2 YYNGEE. CDR3 sequence reads: CASSVGGTSGIYKEQFF. As DNA, the CDR3 is TGTGCCAGCAGCGTAGGGGGGACTAGCGGAATCTACAAGGAGCAGTTCTTC. Supplemented by reference TRBV9 and TRBJ2-1, the full variable domain reads DSGVTQTPKHLITATGQRVTLRCSPRSGDLSVYWYQQSLDQGLQFLIQYYNGEERAKGNILERFSAQQFPDLHSELNLSSLELGDSALYFCASSVGGTSGIYKEQFFGPGTRLTVL.